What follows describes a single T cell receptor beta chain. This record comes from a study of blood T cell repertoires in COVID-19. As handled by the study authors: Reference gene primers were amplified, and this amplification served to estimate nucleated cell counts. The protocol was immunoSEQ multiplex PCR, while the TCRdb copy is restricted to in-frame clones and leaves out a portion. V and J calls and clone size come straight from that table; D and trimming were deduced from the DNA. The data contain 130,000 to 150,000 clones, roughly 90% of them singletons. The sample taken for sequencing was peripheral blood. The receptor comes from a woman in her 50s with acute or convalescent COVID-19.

CDR3 in DNA: TGTGCCAGCAGTTTACTACTAGCGGGAGTCTACGAGCAGTACTTC. Residues: CASSLLLAGVYEQYF. V and J are TRBV27 and TRBJ2-7; 11 nucleotides align to TRBD2. J was trimmed by 3 bases and V by 2 bases; bases with no gene match: 3. Germline V gene lookup returns CDR1 MNHEY and CDR2 SMNVEV (reference sequence). The CDR3 has 15 amino acids.